This T cell receptor (beta chain) was recorded in a study of beta chain features in type 1 diabetes (dated by TCRdb to 2017 to 2018). With respect to the entire study: Mean age, gender distribution, total cell number and subset yield did not differ between patients and healthy donors. Whereas all 30 or so donors provided naive and central memory subsets, regulatory and stem cell-like memory subsets were isolated from just 8 patients and roughly 8 healthy donors. In the study, TCRB repertoires of sorted circulating CD4+ T cell subsets from recently diagnosed type 1 diabetes patients were compared with those of matched healthy donors. A total of 107,917,701 sorted cells were examined across all samples, and the number of cells per subset was strongly correlated with RNA yield.

This clone has only a few counts. What antigen it recognizes has not been identified. No quality values exist for individual bases; no much larger clone is one base distant. All of the isolated RNA was reverse transcribed with the High Capacity cDNA Reverse Transcription Kit, so expressed TCRB transcripts were sequenced. Deep immunoSEQ sequencing was performed on naive, central memory and regulatory T cell samples, with an average of around 3.5 million total reads per sample. After sorted cells were lysed in RLT buffer, RNA was extracted with DNase-treated RNeasy Micro or Mini kits, with the choice depending on cell number. To prevent cross-contamination, each cell subset was processed individually, whereas patient and healthy donor samples were processed jointly. TCRB sequences were amplified from cDNA with the immunoSEQ multiplex PCR, producing 87-bp fragments spanning the CDR3 region. Sequencing of the amplicons was done on the Illumina HiSeq platform. The paper's data handling went like this. PCR bias was corrected computationally using synthetic template baselines, and reads within Hamming distance 2 were collapsed, with unmergeable singletons discarded. Reads were aligned to IMGT to assign V, D and J genes, CDR3 length, and insertions or deletions at six rearrangement sites. Within each subset, clonotype counts were normalized to sorted cell number, after which true diversity and Gini coefficients were computed with the tcR R package. Repertoire sharing was quantified using the overlap coefficient calculated on TCRB nucleotide sequences. The immuneACCESS repertoire file appears here via TCRdb, limited to in-frame rearrangements. These files lack a portion of the clones; in checked studies, under half of the deficit traces to unresolved V genes, and the cause of the others is not known. V and J calls and clone size are those listed in that table; D and trimming were worked out from the DNA. The sample contains 95,000 to 150,000 clones, roughly 15% of them found a single time. The top ten hold 2% to 3% of the sample.

For CDR1 and CDR2, the germline V gene lists SGHTA and FQGNSA. From V the trimming removes 3 bases and from J it removes 3 bases, while the gene matches leave 4 bases of the junction unaccounted for. The CDR3 runs 15 residues from the cysteine to the phenylalanine. This entry keeps only the CDR3 DNA: 45 bases, framed from base 1. The full study reports these points: At VDJ recombination sites, type 1 diabetes patients had fewer insertions and more deleted nucleotides, which implies abnormalities in thymic rearrangement. Naive, central memory and regulatory TCRB repertoires appeared to be more alike among patients than among healthy donors. Only small numbers of individuals were included in the HLA sub-analyses, which left unresolved whether HLA type had any influence on TCRB rearrangement. Shorter templates might have been favored by PCR, but patient and control samples were amplified and corrected together, so both groups would have been affected equally by any skew. A moderate but significant shortening of TCRB CDR3 length was observed in type 1 diabetes patients in all four CD4+ subsets. Sequencing cDNA rather than genomic DNA could over-represent highly expressing activated cells, although activation and CD3 levels did not differ between groups.

Each donor gave one peripheral blood draw, roughly 110 mL on average, collected into heparinised tubes. Naive, central memory, regulatory and stem cell-like memory CD4+ T cells were sorted on a BD FACSAria II using a panel including CD45RO, CCR7, CD25, CD127, CD95 and CD27. Purity was above 95% for every sorted population. Right away, PBMCs were isolated by Lymphoprep density gradient centrifugation and were stained directly, with no culture step. Samples were stained and sorted in pairs, with one healthy donor and one patient per experiment, so that batch effects were minimized. Sequencing was carried out using central memory CD4+ T cells from blood. The chain uses TRBV7-2 and TRBJ1-2; TRBD1 agrees with 10 junctional bases. This receptor was taken from a man aged 30-40 years with type 1 diabetes. CDR3 sequence: CASSFLTGGDYGYTF. Here is the DNA: TGTGCCAGCAGCTTCTTGACAGGGGGCGACTATGGCTACACCTTC. The entire variable domain, with the stretches around the CDR3 drawn from the reference TRBV7-2 and TRBJ1-2 proteins, is GAGVSQSPSNKVTEKGKDVELRCDPISGHTALYWYRQSLGQGLEFLIYFQGNSAPDKSGLPSDRFSAERTGGSVSTLTIQRTQQEDSAVYLCASSFLTGGDYGYTFGSGTRLTVV.